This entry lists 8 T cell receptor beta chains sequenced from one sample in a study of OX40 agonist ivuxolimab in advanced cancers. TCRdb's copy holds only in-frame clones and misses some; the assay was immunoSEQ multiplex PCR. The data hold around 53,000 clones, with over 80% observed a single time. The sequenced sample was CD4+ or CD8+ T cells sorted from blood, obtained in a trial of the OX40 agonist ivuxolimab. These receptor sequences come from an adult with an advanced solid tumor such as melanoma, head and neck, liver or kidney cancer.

The CDR3 nucleotides read TGTGCCACCAGCACGATCGGGGGTGGAGCAGATACGCAGTATTTT. Translation gives CATSTIGGGADTQYF. The gene calls are TRBV15 and TRBJ2-3; D might be TRBD2 (6 bases). This CDR3 region has 15 residues. The V end lost 4 bases, the J end lost 4 bases, and 15 bases lay between the germline ends. Germline V lookup: CDR1 LNHNV, CDR2 YYDKDF (reference sequence).

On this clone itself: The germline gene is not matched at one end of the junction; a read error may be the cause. This CDR3 reads CASSLAGLTYEQYF. The CDR3 DNA is TGTGCCAGCAGCCTAGCGGGATTGACCTACGAGCAGTACTTC. V and J are TRBV7-2 and TRBJ2-7; 9 bases match TRBD2. The germline V gene encodes CDR1 SGHTA and CDR2 FQGNSA. The CDR3 loop spans 14 amino acids.

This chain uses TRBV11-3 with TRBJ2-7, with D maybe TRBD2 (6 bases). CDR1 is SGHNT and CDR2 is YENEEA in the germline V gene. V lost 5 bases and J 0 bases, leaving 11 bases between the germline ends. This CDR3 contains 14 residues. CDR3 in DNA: TGTGCCAGCAGCCGGGACTCGTTCTCCTACGAGCAGTACTTC. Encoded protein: CASSRDSFSYEQYF.

The chain's CDR3 is CAIKGTGVTEAFF. In DNA form, the CDR3 reads TGTGCCATCAAGGGGACAGGGGTAACTGAAGCTTTCTTT. The V gene is TRBV10-3, the J gene TRBJ1-1; 10 nucleotides line up with TRBD1. Germline-derived CDR1 and CDR2 are ENHRY and SYGVKD. This CDR3 contains 13 residues. V lost 7 bases, J lost 5 bases, and 4 bases stayed unmatched.

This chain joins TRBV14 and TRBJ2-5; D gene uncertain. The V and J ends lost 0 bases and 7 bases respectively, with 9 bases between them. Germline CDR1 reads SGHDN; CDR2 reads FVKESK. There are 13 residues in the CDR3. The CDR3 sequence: CASSQDRSGTQYF. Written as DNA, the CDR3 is TGTGCCAGCAGCCAAGATAGGTCTGGGACCCAGTACTTC.

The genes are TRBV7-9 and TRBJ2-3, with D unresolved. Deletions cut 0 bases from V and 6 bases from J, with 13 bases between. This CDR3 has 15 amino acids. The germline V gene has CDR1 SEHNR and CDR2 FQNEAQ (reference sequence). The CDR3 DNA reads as TGTGCCAGCAGCTTAGCCAGCCCGACGCTGGATACGCAGTATTTT. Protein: CASSLASPTLDTQYF.

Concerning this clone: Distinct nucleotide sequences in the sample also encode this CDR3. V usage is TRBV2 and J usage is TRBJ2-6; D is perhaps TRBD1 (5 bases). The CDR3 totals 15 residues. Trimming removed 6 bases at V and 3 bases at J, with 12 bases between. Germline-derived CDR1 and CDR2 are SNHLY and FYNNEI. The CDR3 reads CASRPGRDGANVLTF. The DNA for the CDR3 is TGTGCCAGCAGACCCGGCAGGGATGGGGCCAACGTCCTGACTTTC. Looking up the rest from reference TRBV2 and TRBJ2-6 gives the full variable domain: EPEVTQTPSHQVTQMGQEVILRCVPISNHLYFYWYRQILGQKVEFLVSFYNNEISEKSEIFDDQFSVERPDGSNFTLKIRSTKLEDSAMYFCASRPGRDGANVLTFGAGSRLTVL.

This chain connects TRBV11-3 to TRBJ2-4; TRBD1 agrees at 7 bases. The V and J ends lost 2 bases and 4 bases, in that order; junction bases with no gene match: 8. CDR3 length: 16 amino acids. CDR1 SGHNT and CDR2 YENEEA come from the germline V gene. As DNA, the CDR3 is TGTGCCAGCAGCTTAATTACCGGGACAGCTAAAAACATTCAGTACTTC. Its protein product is CASSLITGTAKNIQYF.